This TCR beta chain was identified during a study of T cell responses to AZD1222 COVID-19 vaccine. Libraries were prepared by immunoSEQ multiplex PCR; TCRdb keeps only in-frame clonotypes and omits some of them. This table holds about 150,000 clones, about 87% found once. V lost 4 bases, J lost 3 bases, and 18 bases lay in between. CDR1 is SQVTM, CDR2 ANQGSEA, per germline. The CDR3 has 16 amino acids. The TCR comes from an adult who received the AZD1222 COVID-19 vaccine. The gene calls are TRBV29-1 and TRBJ1-4, with D possibly TRBD1 on 6 matching bases. The sample consisted of peripheral blood, taken 28 days after the second AZD1222 dose. In DNA, the CDR3 is TGCAGCGTTGCTCCCACAGGGTCGTCGCCTAATGAAAAACTGTTTTTT. Its translation is CSVAPTGSSPNEKLFF.